Sequencing of this T cell receptor beta chain was carried out in a study of blood T cell repertoires in COVID-19. Study background: Material from acute and convalescent COVID-19 was sourced from the United States, Italy and Spain.

Germline CDR1 reads LNHDA; CDR2 reads SQIVND (reference sequence). Germline trimming cut 7 bases from V and 5 bases from J; bases unmatched to any gene: 9. This CDR3 is 15 amino acids long. Authors' analysis steps: Using reference gene primer amplification, nucleated cell counts were estimated. Sequenced by immunoSEQ multiplex PCR; TCRdb stores in-frame clones only, minus some. V and J calls and clone size are those listed in that table; D and trimming were worked out from the DNA. The sample shows some 490,000 clones, about nine tenths of them seen only once. This chain uses TRBV19 with TRBJ1-4; 8 bases are shared with TRBD1. Sequenced: PBMCs or T cells enriched from blood (not recorded which). This sequence originates from a woman aged 55-69 years who had recovered from COVID-19. CDR3 nucleotides: TGTGCCAGTATGCTCCCAGGGACAGGAAATGAAAAACTGTTTTTT. Translation: CASMLPGTGNEKLFF.